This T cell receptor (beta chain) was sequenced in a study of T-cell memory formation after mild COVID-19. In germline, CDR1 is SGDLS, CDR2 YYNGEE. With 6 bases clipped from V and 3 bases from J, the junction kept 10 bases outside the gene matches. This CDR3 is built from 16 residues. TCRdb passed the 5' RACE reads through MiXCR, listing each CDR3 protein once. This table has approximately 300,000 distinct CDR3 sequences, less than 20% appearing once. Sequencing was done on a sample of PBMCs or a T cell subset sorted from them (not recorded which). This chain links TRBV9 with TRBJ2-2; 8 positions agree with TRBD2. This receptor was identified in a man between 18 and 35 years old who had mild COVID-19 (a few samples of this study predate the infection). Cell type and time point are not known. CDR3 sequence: CASTSPGGQDTGELFF. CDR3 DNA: TGTGCCAGCACCTCCCCGGGGGGGCAGGACACCGGGGAGCTGTTTTTT.